The 11 T cell receptor beta chains below all came from one sample that was sequenced in a study of blood T cell repertoires in COVID-19. The table came from immunoSEQ multiplex PCR; TCRdb's copy has only in-frame clones and leaves some out. Of fewer than 350,000 clones in the sample, approximately 83% were seen once. The material sequenced was peripheral blood. The receptors originated from a woman younger than 45 who had recovered from COVID-19.

The rearrangement uses TRBV19 and TRBJ2-1; 10 bases line up with TRBD2. Germline loops: CDR1 LNHDA, CDR2 SQIVND (reference sequence). CDR3 length: 15 amino acids. V gave up 1 base and J gave up 9 bases; unmatched junction bases: 6. The CDR3 region is CASSIAAGTSVEQFF. The CDR3, as DNA: TGTGCCAGTAGTATAGCTGCTGGGACTAGCGTTGAGCAGTTCTTC.

The chain couples TRBV4-1 to TRBJ1-5; tentatively, D is TRBD1 (5 bases). Looked up from germline, CDR1 is MGHRA and CDR2 is YSYEKL. Deletions cut 1 base from V and 4 bases from J, with 8 bases between. CDR3 length equals 14 residues. CDR3 sequence reads: CASSQGQPNQPQHF. In DNA, the CDR3 is TGCGCCAGCAGCCAAGGACAGCCGAATCAGCCCCAGCATTTT.

The CDR3: CASQAGVGSTGELFF. The CDR3 nucleotides are TGTGCCAGCCAAGCGGGAGTGGGCAGCACCGGGGAGCTGTTTTTT. V is TRBV11-3 and J is TRBJ2-2; TRBD2 matches at 8 bases. The CDR3 loop spans 15 amino acids. V lost 8 bases, J lost 4 bases, and 9 bases stayed unmatched. Germline V gives CDR1 SGHNT, CDR2 YENEEA. The full variable domain, completed using reference TRBV11-3 and TRBJ2-2, is EAGVVQSPRYKIIEKKQPVAFWCNPISGHNTLYWYLQNLGQGPELLIRYENEEAVDDSQLPKDRFSAERLKGVDSTLKIQPAELGDSAVYLCASQAGVGSTGELFFGEGSRLTVL.

This clone occurred once. The V gene is TRBV19, the J gene TRBJ2-3, with D tentatively TRBD1 (5 bases). V lost 3 bases to trimming and J lost 7 bases, with 8 bases between them. The CDR3 loop spans 12 amino acids. Germline V gene data show CDR1 as LNHDA and CDR2 as SQIVND (reference sequence). The CDR3 DNA is TGTGCCAGTAGTATCGCAGGGAATACGCAGTATTTT. Translating gives CASSIAGNTQYF. Drawing the rest from reference TRBV19 and TRBJ2-3, the complete variable domain is DGGITQSPKYLFRKEGQNVTLSCEQNLNHDAMYWYRQDPGQGLRLIYYSQIVNDFQKGDIAEGYSVSREKKESFPLTVTSAQKNPTAFYLCASSIAGNTQYFGPGTRLTVL.

There are many counts of this clone. The chain carries TRBV5-1 and TRBJ2-2; 8 bases are a match to TRBD1. V dropped 4 bases and J dropped 0; count of bases not matched to a gene: 14. Germline CDR1 reads SGHRS; CDR2 reads YFSETQ. This CDR3 is 19 amino acids long. The CDR3 DNA is TGCGCCAGCAGCACGCGTGGACAGGGCGCCCCCTCGAACACCGGGGAGCTGTTTTTT. Residues: CASSTRGQGAPSNTGELFF.

The rearrangement links TRBV19 to TRBJ1-1; D may be TRBD1 (5 bases). Trimming took 8 bases from V and 7 from J, leaving 14 bases between them. Germline CDR1 is LNHDA and CDR2 is SQIVND (reference sequence). The CDR3 length is 12 residues. CDR3 amino acids: CASPSGTGEAFF. CDR3 coding DNA: TGTGCCAGTCCCTCGGGGACTGGTGAAGCTTTCTTT.

The gene calls are TRBV6-5 and TRBJ1-2, with D possibly TRBD1 on 5 matching bases. This CDR3 region has 13 residues. Trimming shortened V by 2 bases and J by 2 bases, and 6 bases separated the two germline ends. The germline V gene encodes CDR1 MNHEY and CDR2 SVGAGI. Here the CDR3 reads CASSYDRNYGYTF. CDR3 sequence (DNA): TGTGCCAGCAGTTACGACAGAAACTATGGCTACACCTTC.

This CDR3 reads CASSRGQGDEQYF. In DNA, the CDR3 is TGTGCCAGCTCAAGGGGACAGGGAGACGAGCAGTACTTC. The chain carries TRBV18 and TRBJ2-7, with 9 positions matching TRBD1. J lost 5 bases, V lost 5 bases, and 4 bases had no gene match. Germline V gene lookup returns CDR1 KGHSH and CDR2 LQKENI. The CDR3 contains 13 residues. The variable domain in full, completed from reference TRBV18 and TRBJ2-7, reads NAGVMQNPRHLVRRRGQEARLRCSPMKGHSHVYWYRQLPEEGLKFMVYLQKENIIDESGMPKERFSAEFPKEGPSILRIQQVVRGDSAAYFCASSRGQGDEQYFGPGTRLTVT.

The rearrangement uses TRBV19 and TRBJ2-1; TRBD2 aligns across 7 bases. Germline CDR1 LNHDA, CDR2 SQIVND (reference sequence). This CDR3 has 15 residues. V gave up 3 bases and J gave up 2 bases; unmatched junction bases: 4. This CDR3 is CASSIAAGTYNEQFF. Written as DNA, the CDR3 is TGTGCCAGTAGTATCGCAGCGGGGACCTACAATGAGCAGTTCTTC.

The chain couples TRBV5-8 to TRBJ2-2; 7 bases line up with TRBD1. V lost 5 bases, J lost 5 bases, and 18 bases stayed unmatched. Germline CDR1 and CDR2: SGHTS and YDEGEE. This CDR3 has 18 amino acids. CDR3 protein: CASRKSDRQGRGTGELFF. CDR3 nucleotides: TGTGCCAGCAGGAAATCGGACAGACAGGGCAGGGGGACCGGGGAGCTGTTTTTT. Full variable domain (outside the CDR3, taken from reference TRBV5-8 and TRBJ2-2): EAGVTQSPTHLIKTRGQQATLRCSPISGHTSVYWYQQALGLGLQFLLWYDEGEERNRGNFPPRFSGRQFPNYSSELNVNALELEDSALYLCASRKSDRQGRGTGELFFGEGSRLTVL.

This chain connects TRBV20-1 to TRBJ2-4; D is unclear. The germline V and J ends were trimmed by 1 base and 9 bases, with 7 bases remaining between them. Germline V gene data show CDR1 as DFQATT and CDR2 as SNEGSKA (reference sequence). The CDR3 extends over 11 amino acids. In nucleotides, the CDR3 is TGCAGTGCTAGAGTTGCGAGCATTCAGTACTTC. Translated: CSARVASIQYF.